The clone carrying this T cell receptor beta chain was detected only once. Its matching antigen is unknown. These data belong to a study of cytomegalovirus exposure and HLA in healthy donors. Whole-study findings and limits: Sequencing artifact likely explains a cluster of highly shared sequence variants. HLA alleles showed associations with some 17,000 TCR beta sequences in a later analysis, at a 0.05 false discovery rate.

The CDR3 loop spans 16 amino acids. Germline V gives CDR1 SGHNT, CDR2 YYREEE (reference sequence). The V end was cut by 4 bases, the J end by 1 base, with 14 bases between. Primers for the PCR totalled 60 Vbeta and 13 Jbeta. The table came from immunoSEQ multiplex PCR; TCRdb's copy has only in-frame clones and leaves some out. The sample lists some 80,000 clones; 78% were seen once. Regarding donors, all were healthy bone marrow donors. The sequenced sample consisted of PBMCs. The TCR originated in a man aged 40-50 years in good health and CMV-seronegative. J is TRBJ2-2 and V is TRBV5-4, with a possible D match to TRBD2 (6 bases). In DNA form, the CDR3 reads TGTGCCAGCAGCCCGAGGGGCGGGGAGAACACCGGGGAGCTGTTTTTT. This sequence encodes CASSPRGGENTGELFF.